The clone carrying this T cell receptor (beta chain) appeared a single time. Its antigen is undetermined. The investigators sampled blood at baseline, at cycle 4 day 1, and at cycle 7 day 1. The data derive from a study of OX40 agonist ivuxolimab in advanced cancers. Whole-study context: Cohort: 80% to 90% men, mean age approximately 66, aged about 20 to 90.

Some clones are missing from TCRdb's copy, which holds only in-frame ones; the method was immunoSEQ multiplex PCR. This table has nearly 80,000 clones, about 80% appearing once. Study results and caveats: By week 6 at 0.1 to 3.0 mg/kg, blood CD4+ and CD8+ T cells had expanded clonally. No determination was made of the antigen specificity of the expanded peripheral T cells.

Germline V lookup: CDR1 SGHTA, CDR2 FQGNSA. The junction had 6 bases not matched to a gene; V was cut back by 1 base and J by 4 bases. The CDR3 is made up of 15 amino acids. Material: CD4+ or CD8+ T cells sorted from blood, obtained in a trial of the OX40 agonist ivuxolimab. This sequence joins TRBV7-2 and TRBJ1-1, with 7 nucleotides matching TRBD1. This TCR was recovered from an adult with an advanced solid tumor such as melanoma, head and neck, liver or kidney cancer. The DNA of the CDR3 is TGTGCCAGCAGCTTAGACGGAGGGGGCTTCACTGAAGCTTTCTTT. Protein: CASSLDGGGFTEAFF.